This T cell receptor (beta chain) comes out of a study of blood T cell repertoires in COVID-19. Study-level information: COVID-19 samples collected from the United States, Italy and Spain covered acute and convalescent phases. From T cells, B-cell-depleted T cells, or PBMCs came the material, which was cDNA or gDNA.

Original handling: Amplification of reference gene primers was used by the study to estimate nucleated cell counts. Only in-frame clones appear in the TCRdb table, and some are missing; sequencing was by immunoSEQ multiplex PCR. That table is the source of V, J and clone size, and D and trimming were worked out from the DNA. The table shows over 90,000 clones, with around 84% occurring only once. The source of this sequence is a human donor in a cohort sampled during active COVID-19. The sequencing input was peripheral blood.

The CDR3 loop is CASSLGQGNRPGNTIYF. In DNA form, the CDR3 reads TGCGCCAGCAGCCTAGGACAGGGGAACCGACCTGGAAACACCATATATTTT. The chain uses TRBV5-1 and TRBJ1-3; the match to TRBD1 covers 9 bases. The CDR3 runs to 17 residues. The germline V gene has CDR1 SGHRS and CDR2 YFSETQ. V gave up 4 bases and J gave up 2 bases; unmatched junction bases: 10.